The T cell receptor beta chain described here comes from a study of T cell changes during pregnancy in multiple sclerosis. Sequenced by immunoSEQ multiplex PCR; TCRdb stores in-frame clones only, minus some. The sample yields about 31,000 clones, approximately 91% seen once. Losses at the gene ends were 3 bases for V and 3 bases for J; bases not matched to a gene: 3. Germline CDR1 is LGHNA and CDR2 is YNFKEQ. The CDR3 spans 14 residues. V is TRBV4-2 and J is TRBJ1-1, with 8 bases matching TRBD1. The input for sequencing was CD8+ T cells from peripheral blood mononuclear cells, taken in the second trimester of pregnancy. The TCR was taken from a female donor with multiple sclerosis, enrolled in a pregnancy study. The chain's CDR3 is CASSQWTGHTEAFF. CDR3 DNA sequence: TGTGCCAGCAGCCAGTGGACAGGGCACACTGAAGCTTTCTTT.